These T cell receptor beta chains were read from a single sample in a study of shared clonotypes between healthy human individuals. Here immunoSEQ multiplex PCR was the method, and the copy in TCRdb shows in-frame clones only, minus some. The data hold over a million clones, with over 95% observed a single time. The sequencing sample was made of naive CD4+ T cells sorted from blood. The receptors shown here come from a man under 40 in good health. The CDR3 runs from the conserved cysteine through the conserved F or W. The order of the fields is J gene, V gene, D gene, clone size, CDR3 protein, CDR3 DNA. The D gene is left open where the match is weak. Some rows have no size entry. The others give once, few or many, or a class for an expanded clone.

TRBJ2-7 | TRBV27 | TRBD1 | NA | CASSNRGPMVHEQYF | TGTGCCAGCAGTAACAGGGGGCCAATGGTCCACGAGCAGTACTTC
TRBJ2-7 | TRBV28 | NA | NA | CASSLRGIFYEQYF | TGTGCCAGCAGTTTGCGGGGTATCTTCTACGAGCAGTACTTC
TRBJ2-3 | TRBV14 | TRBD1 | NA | CASSQATGVGTDTQYF | TGTGCCAGCAGCCAGGCGACAGGGGTAGGCACAGATACGCAGTATTTT
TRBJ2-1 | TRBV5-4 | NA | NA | CASSLAQTGINEQFF | TGTGCCAGCAGCTTGGCCCAGACAGGAATCAATGAGCAGTTCTTC
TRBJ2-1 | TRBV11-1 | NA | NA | CASTVGGGRGYNEQFF | TGTGCCAGCACCGTAGGAGGGGGGAGGGGCTACAATGAGCAGTTCTTC
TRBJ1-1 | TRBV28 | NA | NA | CASKRRQRNTEAFF | TGTGCCAGCAAAAGGAGACAGAGGAACACTGAAGCTTTCTTT
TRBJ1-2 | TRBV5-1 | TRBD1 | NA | CASSLVSGQGDTYGYTF | TGCGCCAGCAGCTTGGTGTCGGGACAGGGGGACACCTATGGCTACACCTTC
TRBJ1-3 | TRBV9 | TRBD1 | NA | CASSGRQGKSGNTIYF | TGTGCCAGCAGCGGACGACAGGGAAAGTCTGGAAACACCATATATTTT
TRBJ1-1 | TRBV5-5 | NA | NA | CASSLWQLRNTEAFF | TGTGCCAGCAGCTTGTGGCAGCTCCGAAACACTGAAGCTTTCTTT
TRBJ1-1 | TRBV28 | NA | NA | CASSLVGQPNTEAFF | TGTGCCAGCAGCCTAGTTGGACAGCCGAACACTGAAGCTTTCTTT
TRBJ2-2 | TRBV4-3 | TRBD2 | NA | CASSPRPGLAGGANTGELFF | TGCGCCAGCAGCCCACGACCTGGACTAGCGGGAGGTGCGAACACCGGGGAGCTGTTTTTT
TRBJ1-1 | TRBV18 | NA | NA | CASSPPFDGYTQSDTNTEAFF | TGTGCCAGCTCACCACCCTTTGACGGATATACACAATCCGACACCAACACTGAAGCTTTCTTT
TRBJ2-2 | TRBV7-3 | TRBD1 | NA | CASSQGQGSGELFF | TGTGCCAGCAGCCAAGGACAGGGTTCCGGGGAGCTGTTTTTT
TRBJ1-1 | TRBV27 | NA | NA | CASSLDGIRNTEAFF | TGTGCCAGCAGTTTAGATGGGATAAGGAACACTGAAGCTTTCTTT
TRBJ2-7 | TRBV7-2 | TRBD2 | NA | CASSSASGPYEQYF | TGTGCCAGCAGCTCTGCTAGCGGACCCTACGAGCAGTACTTC
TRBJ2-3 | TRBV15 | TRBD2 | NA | CATSRFGLAGDRDTQYF | TGTGCCACCAGCAGATTTGGACTAGCGGGAGATCGGGATACGCAGTATTTT
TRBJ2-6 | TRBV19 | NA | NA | CASSMRSRSGANVLTF | TGTGCCAGTAGTATGAGGTCTCGCTCTGGGGCCAACGTCCTGACTTTC
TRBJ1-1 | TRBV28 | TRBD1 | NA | CASSDRQGDDTEAFF | TGTGCCAGCAGCGACAGGCAGGGGGACGACACTGAAGCTTTCTTT
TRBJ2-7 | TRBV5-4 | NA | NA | CASSLAGRGLSYEQYF | TGTGCCAGCAGCTTGGCTGGCAGGGGACTCTCCTACGAGCAGTACTTC
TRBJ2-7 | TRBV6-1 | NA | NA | CASSSGGYEQYF | TGTGCCAGCAGCTCCGGGGGATACGAGCAGTACTTC
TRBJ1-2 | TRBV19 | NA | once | CASINLVGGYTF | TGTGCCAGTATTAATTTGGTTGGCGGCTACACCTTC
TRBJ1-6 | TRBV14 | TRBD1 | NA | CASSQDLTGVGSPLHF | TGTGCCAGCAGCCAAGATTTGACAGGGGTTGGCTCACCCCTCCACTTT
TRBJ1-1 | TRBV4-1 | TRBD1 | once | CASSHPRDRRWAFF | TGCGCCAGCAGCCACCCCCGGGACAGGAGGTGGGCTTTCTTT
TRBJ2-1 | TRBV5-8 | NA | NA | CASKDRAASFQNEQFF | TGTGCCAGCAAAGACCGGGCCGCCTCCTTCCAAAATGAGCAGTTCTTC
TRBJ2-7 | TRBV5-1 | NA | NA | CASSLAPARDYEQYF | TGCGCCAGCAGCTTGGCCCCCGCCAGGGACTACGAGCAGTACTTC
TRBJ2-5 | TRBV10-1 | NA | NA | CASSGGKTQYF | TGCGCCAGCAGTGGTGGGAAGACCCAGTACTTC
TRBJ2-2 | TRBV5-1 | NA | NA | CASSSPGLTGELFF | TGCGCCAGCAGCTCCCCGGGCTTGACCGGGGAGCTGTTTTTT
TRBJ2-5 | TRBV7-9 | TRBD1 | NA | CASSQMDRRETQYF | TGTGCCAGCAGCCAGATGGACAGGAGGGAGACCCAGTACTTC
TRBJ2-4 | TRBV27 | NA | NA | CASSRDTNMVNIQYF | TGTGCCAGCAGCCGGGACACCAATATGGTAAACATTCAGTACTTC
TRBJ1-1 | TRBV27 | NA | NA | CASSLLGGNTEAFF | TGTGCCAGCAGTTTACTCGGAGGGAACACTGAAGCTTTCTTT
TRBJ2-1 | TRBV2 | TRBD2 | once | CASKTSAGGAYNEQFF | TGTGCCAGCAAAACCTCAGCGGGAGGGGCCTACAATGAGCAGTTCTTC
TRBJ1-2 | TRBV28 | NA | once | CASSKGVDGYTF | TGTGCCAGCTCCAAGGGTGTTGATGGCTACACCTTC
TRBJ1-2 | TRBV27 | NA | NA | CASSPRLGLGELGYTF | TGTGCCAGCAGTCCCCGATTGGGCTTGGGGGAGCTTGGCTACACCTTC
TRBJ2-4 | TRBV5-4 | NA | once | CASSPVGGSKNIQYF | TGTGCCAGCAGTCCCGTTGGGGGCTCCAAAAACATTCAGTACTTC
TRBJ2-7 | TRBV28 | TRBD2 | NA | CASSSLAGASSYEQYF | TGTGCCAGCAGTTCCCTAGCGGGAGCGTCCTCCTACGAGCAGTACTTC